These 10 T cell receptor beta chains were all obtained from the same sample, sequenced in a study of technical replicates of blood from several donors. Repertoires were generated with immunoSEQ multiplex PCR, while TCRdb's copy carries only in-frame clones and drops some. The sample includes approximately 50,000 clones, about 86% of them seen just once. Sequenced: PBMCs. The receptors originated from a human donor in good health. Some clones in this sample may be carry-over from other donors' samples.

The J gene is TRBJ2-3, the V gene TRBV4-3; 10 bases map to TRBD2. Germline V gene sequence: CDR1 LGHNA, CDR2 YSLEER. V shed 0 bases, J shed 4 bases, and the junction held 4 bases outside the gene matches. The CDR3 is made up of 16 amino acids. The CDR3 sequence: CASSQDGSGGPDTQYF. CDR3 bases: TGCGCCAGCAGCCAAGATGGTAGCGGGGGGCCAGATACGCAGTATTTT.

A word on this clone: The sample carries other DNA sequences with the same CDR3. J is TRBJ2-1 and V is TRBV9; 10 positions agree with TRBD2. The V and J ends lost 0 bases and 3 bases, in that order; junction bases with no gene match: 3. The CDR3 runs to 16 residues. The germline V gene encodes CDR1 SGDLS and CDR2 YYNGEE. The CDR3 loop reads CASSVGLAGVYNEQFF. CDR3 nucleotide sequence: TGTGCCAGCAGCGTAGGTCTAGCGGGGGTCTACAATGAGCAGTTCTTC.

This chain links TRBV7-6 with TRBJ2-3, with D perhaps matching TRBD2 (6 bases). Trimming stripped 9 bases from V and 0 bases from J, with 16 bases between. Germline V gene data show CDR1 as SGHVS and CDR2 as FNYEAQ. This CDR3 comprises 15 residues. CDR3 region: CASSGGDFSTDTQYF. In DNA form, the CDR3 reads TGTGCCAGTTCCGGCGGGGACTTTAGCACAGATACGCAGTATTTT.

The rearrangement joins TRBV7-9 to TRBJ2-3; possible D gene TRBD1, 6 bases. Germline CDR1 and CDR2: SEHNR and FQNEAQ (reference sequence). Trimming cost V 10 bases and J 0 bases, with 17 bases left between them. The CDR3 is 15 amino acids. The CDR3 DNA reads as TGTGCCACACAGGGATTAGACACTAGCACAGATACGCAGTATTTT. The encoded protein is CATQGLDTSTDTQYF.

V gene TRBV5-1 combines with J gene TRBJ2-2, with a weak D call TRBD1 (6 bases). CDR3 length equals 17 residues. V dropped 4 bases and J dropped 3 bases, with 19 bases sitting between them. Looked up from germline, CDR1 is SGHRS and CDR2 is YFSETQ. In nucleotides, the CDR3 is TGCGCCAGCAGCCCTCGCAGGGGCACTATCTACACCGGGGAGCTGTTTTTT. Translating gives CASSPRRGTIYTGELFF. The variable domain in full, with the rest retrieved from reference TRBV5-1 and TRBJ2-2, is KAGVTQTPRYLIKTRGQQVTLSCSPISGHRSVSWYQQTPGQGLQFLFEYFSETQRNKGNFPGRFSGRQFSNSRSEMNVSTLELGDSALYLCASSPRRGTIYTGELFFGEGSRLTVL.

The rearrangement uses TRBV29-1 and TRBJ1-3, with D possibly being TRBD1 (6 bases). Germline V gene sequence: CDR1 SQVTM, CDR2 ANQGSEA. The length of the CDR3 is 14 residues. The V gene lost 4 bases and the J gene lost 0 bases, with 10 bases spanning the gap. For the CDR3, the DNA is TGCAGCGTTGCCGGACAGTCCTCTGGAAACACCATATATTTT. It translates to CSVAGQSSGNTIYF.

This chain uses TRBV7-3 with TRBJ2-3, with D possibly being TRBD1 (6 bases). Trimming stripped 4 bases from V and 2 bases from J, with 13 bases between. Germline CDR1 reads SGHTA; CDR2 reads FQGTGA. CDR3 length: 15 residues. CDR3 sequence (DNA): TGTGCCAGCAGCTCCCGGGCAGGGGCCACAGATACGCAGTATTTT. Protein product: CASSSRAGATDTQYF.

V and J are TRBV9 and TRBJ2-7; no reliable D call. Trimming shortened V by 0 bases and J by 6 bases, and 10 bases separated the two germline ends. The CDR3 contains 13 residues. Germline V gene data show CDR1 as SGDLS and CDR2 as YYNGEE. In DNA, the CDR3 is TGTGCCAGCAGCGTAGGGCTAGAAGCCGAGCAGTACTTC. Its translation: CASSVGLEAEQYF.

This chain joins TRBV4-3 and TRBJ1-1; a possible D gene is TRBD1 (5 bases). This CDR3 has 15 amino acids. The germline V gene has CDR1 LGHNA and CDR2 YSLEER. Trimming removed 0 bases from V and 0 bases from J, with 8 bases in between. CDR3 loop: CASSQDNRLNTEAFF. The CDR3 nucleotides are TGCGCCAGCAGCCAAGATAACAGGCTGAACACTGAAGCTTTCTTT.

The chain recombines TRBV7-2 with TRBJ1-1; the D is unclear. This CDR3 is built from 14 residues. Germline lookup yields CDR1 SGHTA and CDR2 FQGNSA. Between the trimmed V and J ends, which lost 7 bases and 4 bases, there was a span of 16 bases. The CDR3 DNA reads TGTGCCAGCACCCAAGGGAGGACCCCCACTGAAGCTTTCTTT. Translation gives CASTQGRTPTEAFF.